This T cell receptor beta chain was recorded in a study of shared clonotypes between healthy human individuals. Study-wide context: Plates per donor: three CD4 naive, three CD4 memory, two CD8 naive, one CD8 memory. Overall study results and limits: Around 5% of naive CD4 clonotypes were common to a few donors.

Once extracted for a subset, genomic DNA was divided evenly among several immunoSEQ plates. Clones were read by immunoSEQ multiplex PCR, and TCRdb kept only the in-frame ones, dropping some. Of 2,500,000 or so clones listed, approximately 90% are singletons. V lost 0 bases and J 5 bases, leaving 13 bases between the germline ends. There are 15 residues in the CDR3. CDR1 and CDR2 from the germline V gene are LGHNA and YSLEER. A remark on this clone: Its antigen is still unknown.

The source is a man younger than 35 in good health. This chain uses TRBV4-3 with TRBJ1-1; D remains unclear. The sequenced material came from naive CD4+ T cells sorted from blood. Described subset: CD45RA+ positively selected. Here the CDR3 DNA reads TGCGCCAGCAGCCAAGATCCGGAGGGATGGACTGAAGCTTTCTTT. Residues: CASSQDPEGWTEAFF.